This TCR beta chain was captured in a study of blood T cell repertoires in COVID-19. Study context: COVID-19 samples, acute and convalescent, were from the United States, Italy and Spain. PBMCs, B-cell-depleted T cells, or T cells were the source of the cDNA or gDNA that made up the material.

This CDR3 comprises 14 residues. CDR1 is LNHDA, CDR2 SQIVND, per germline (reference sequence). V lost 2 bases and J lost 1, with 8 bases in between. Authors' methods: Estimation of nucleated cell counts was performed using reference gene primer amplification. Sequenced by immunoSEQ multiplex PCR; TCRdb stores in-frame clones only, minus some. V and J calls and clone size are those listed in that table; D and trimming were worked out from the DNA. The data contain roughly 55,000 clones, just under 80% of them singletons. The clonotype was recovered from a human donor with active or convalescent COVID-19. The donor label of this sample is uncertain. The V and J genes are TRBV19 and TRBJ1-1; perhaps TRBD1 as D (5 bases). Specimen: peripheral blood. The DNA for the CDR3 is TGTGCCAGTAGTATACAGGGCGCGAACACTGAAGCTTTCTTT. It codes for CASSIQGANTEAFF.